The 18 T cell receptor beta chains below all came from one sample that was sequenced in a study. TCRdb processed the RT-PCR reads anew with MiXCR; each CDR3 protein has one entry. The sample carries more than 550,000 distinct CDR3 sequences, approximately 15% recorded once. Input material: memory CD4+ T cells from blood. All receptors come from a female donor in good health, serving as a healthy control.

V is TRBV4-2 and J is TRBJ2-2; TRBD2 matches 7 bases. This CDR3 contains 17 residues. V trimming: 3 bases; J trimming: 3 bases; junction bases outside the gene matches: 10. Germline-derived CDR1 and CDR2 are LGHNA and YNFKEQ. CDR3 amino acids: CASSQGLLAPHTGELFF. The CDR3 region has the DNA TGTGCCAGCAGCCAGGGATTACTAGCGCCCCACACCGGGGAGCTGTTTTTT.

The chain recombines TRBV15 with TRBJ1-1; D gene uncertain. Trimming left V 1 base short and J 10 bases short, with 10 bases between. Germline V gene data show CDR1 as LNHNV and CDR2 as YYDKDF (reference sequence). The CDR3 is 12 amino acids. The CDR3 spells CATSRGGVGAFF. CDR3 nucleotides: TGTGCCACCAGCAGAGGTGGGGTTGGAGCTTTCTTT. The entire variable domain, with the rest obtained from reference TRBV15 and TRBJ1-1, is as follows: DAMVIQNPRYQVTQFGKPVTLSCSQTLNHNVMYWYQQKSSQAPKLLFHYYDKDFNNEADTPDNFQSRRPNTSFCFLDIRSPGLGDTAMYLCATSRGGVGAFFGQGTRLTVV.

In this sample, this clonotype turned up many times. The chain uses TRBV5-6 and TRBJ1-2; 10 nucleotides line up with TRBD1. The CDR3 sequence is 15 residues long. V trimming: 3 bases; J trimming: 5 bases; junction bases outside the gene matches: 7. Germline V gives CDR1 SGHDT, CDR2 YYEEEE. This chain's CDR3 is CASSSGTGDWYGYTF. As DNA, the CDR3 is TGTGCCAGCAGCTCTGGGACAGGGGATTGGTATGGCTACACCTTC.

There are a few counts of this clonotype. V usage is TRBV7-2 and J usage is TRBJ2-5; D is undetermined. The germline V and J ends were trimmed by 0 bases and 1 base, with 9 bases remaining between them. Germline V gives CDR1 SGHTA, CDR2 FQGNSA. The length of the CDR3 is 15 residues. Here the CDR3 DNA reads TGTGCCAGCAGCTTAGCAGGCGCTTTCCAAGAGACCCAGTACTTC. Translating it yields CASSLAGAFQETQYF.

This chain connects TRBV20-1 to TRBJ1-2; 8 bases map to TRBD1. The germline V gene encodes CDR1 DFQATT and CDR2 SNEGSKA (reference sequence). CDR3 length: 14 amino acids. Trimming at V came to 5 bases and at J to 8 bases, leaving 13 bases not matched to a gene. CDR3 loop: CSAAANDRGRGYTF. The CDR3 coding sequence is TGCAGTGCTGCCGCCAACGACAGGGGTAGGGGCTACACCTTC.

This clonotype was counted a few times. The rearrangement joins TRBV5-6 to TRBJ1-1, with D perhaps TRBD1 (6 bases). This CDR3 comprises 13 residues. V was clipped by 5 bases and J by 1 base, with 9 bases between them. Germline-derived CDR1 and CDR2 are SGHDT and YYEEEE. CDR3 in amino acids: CASRQGPNTEAFF. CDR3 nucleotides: TGTGCCAGCAGACAGGGACCGAACACTGAAGCTTTCTTT.

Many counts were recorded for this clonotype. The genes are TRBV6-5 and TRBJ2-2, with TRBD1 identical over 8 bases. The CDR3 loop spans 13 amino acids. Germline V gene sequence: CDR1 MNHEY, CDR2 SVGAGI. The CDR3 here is CAGGTGGTGELFF. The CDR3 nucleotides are TGTGCTGGGGGGACAGGAGGCACCGGGGAGCTGTTTTTT.

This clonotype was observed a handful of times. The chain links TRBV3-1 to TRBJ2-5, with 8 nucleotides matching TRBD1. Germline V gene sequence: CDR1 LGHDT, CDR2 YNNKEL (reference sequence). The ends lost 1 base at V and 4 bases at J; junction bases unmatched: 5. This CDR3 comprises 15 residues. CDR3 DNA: TGTGCCAGCAGCCAAGTACAGGGGGGAGGAGAGACCCAGTACTTC. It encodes CASSQVQGGGETQYF.

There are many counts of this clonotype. In DNA, the CDR3 is TGCAGCGGTGGGAATGAGCAGTTCTTC. It translates to CSGGNEQFF. The V call is TRBV29-1, the J call TRBJ2-1; the D is unclear. With 7 bases removed from V and 7 bases from J, the gap between germline ends came to 5 bases. Germline-derived CDR1 and CDR2 are SQVTM and ANQGSEA. This CDR3 is 9 amino acids long.

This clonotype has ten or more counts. The CDR3, as DNA: TGTGCCAGCGCTACTAACTATGGCTACACCTTC. Residues: CASATNYGYTF. The V gene is TRBV12-3 or TRBV12-4, the J gene TRBJ1-2; D is unclear. The V and J ends lost 8 bases and 0 bases respectively, with 4 bases between them. The length of the CDR3 is 11 residues.

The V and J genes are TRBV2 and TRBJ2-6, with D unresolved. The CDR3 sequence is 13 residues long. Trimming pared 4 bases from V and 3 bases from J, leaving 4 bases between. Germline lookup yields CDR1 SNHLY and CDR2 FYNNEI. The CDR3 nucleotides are TGTGCCAGCAGTGCGGGTGGGGCCAACGTCCTGACTTTC. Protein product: CASSAGGANVLTF.

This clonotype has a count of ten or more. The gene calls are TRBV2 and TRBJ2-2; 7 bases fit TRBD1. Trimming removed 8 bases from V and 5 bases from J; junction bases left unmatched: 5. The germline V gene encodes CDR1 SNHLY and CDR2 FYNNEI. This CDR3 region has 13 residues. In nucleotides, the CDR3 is TGTGCCAGCGGGACAGCAAAAACCGGGGAGCTGTTTTTT. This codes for CASGTAKTGELFF.

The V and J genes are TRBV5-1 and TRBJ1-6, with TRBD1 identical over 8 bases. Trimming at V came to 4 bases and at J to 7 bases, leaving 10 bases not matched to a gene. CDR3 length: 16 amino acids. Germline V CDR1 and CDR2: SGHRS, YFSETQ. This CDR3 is CASSGDGRTGNSPLHF. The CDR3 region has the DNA TGCGCCAGCAGCGGTGACGGGAGGACAGGGAATTCACCCCTCCACTTT.

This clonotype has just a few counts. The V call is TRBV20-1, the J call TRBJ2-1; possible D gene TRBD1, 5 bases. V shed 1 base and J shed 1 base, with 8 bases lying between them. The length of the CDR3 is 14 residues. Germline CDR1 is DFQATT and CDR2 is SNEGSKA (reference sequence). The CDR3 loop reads CSARVTGSYNEQFF. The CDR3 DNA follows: TGCAGTGCTAGAGTAACAGGTTCCTACAATGAGCAGTTCTTC.

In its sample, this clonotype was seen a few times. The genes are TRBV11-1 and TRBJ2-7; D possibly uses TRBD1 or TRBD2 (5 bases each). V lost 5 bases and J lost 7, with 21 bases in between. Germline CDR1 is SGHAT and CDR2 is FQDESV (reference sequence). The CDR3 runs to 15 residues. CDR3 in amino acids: CASSPGTLTPGEQYF. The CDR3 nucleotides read TGTGCCAGCAGCCCAGGGACGTTAACGCCGGGGGAGCAGTACTTC.

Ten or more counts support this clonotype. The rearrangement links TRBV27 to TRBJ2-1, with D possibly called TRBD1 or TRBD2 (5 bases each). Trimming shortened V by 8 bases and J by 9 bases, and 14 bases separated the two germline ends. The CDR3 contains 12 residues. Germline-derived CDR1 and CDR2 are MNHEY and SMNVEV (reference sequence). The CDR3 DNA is TGTGCCAGCTACGGGACGTACGGTGAGCAGTTCTTC. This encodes CASYGTYGEQFF.

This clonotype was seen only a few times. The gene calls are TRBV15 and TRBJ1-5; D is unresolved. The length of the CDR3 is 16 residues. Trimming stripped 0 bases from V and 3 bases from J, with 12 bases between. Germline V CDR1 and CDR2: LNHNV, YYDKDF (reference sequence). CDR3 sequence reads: CATSRDLPGSNQPQHF. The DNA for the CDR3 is TGTGCCACCAGCAGAGATCTTCCCGGATCCAATCAGCCCCAGCATTTT.

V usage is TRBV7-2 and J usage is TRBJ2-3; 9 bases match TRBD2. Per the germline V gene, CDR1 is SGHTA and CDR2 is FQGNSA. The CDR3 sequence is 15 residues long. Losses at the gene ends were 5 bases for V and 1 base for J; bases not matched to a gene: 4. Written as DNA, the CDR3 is TGTGCCAGCAGCCGCGCTAGCGGGGGCACAGATACGCAGTATTTT. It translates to CASSRASGGTDTQYF.